This TCR beta chain was captured in a study of cytomegalovirus exposure and HLA in healthy donors. Study-wide context: The Caucasian-associated ancestry cluster held roughly 80% of a few hundred genotyped donors.

The PCR made use of 60 Vbeta and 13 Jbeta primers. The method was immunoSEQ multiplex PCR; TCRdb's version includes in-frame clones alone and lacks a portion of them. Among about 150,000 clones listed, approximately 84% were seen once. In regard to this clone: What it recognizes is unknown.

Study results and limitations: Per a later analysis, 15,000 to 20,000 TCR beta sequences showed association with HLA alleles at 0.05 false discovery rate.

V lost 3 bases and J lost 1; bases outside the gene matches: 3. Germline-derived CDR1 and CDR2 are WNHNN and SYGVQD (reference sequence). This CDR3 spans 16 amino acids. The sequence was collected from a woman in her fifties or sixties in good health and CMV-seropositive. What was sequenced was PBMCs. The chain carries TRBV10-1 and TRBJ2-2; TRBD2 agrees at 9 bases. This CDR3 reads CASSDPAGGNTGELFF. In nucleotides, the CDR3 is TGCGCCAGCAGTGATCCAGCGGGGGGGAACACCGGGGAGCTGTTTTTT.